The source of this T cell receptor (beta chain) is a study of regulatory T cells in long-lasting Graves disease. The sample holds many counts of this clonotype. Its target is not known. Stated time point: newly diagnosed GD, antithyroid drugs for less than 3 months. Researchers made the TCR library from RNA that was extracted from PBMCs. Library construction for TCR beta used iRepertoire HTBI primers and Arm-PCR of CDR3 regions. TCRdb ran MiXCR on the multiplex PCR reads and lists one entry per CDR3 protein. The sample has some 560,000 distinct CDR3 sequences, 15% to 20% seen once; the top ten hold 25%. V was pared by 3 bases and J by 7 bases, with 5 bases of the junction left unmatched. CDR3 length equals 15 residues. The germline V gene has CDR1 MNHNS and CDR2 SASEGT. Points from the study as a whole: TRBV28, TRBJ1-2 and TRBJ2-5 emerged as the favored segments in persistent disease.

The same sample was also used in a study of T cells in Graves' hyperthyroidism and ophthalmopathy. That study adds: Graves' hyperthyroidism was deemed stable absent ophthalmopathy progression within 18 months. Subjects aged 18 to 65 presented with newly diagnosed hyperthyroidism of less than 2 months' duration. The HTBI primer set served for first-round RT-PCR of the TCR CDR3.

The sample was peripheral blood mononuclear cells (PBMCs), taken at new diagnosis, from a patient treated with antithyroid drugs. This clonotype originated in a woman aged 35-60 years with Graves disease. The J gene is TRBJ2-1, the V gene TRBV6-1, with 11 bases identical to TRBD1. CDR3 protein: CASSEKGQGANEQFF. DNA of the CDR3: TGTGCCAGCAGTGAGAAAGGACAGGGGGCGAATGAGCAGTTCTTC.